Listed here are 10 T cell receptor beta chains from one sample, sequenced in a study of control samples from healthy donors and cancer patients. Sequenced by immunoSEQ multiplex PCR; TCRdb stores in-frame clones only, minus some. The data hold under 95,000 clones, with approximately 89% observed a single time. Sequenced material: blood. The receptor set was obtained from a woman in her twenties or thirties in good health.

V is TRBV29-1 and J is TRBJ2-2; 9 bases map to TRBD1. Germline-derived CDR1 and CDR2 are SQVTM and ANQGSEA. V shed 4 bases, J shed 4 bases, and the junction held 4 bases outside the gene matches. The CDR3 consists of 14 residues. The CDR3 protein is CSVVGQGGTGELFF. The CDR3 DNA reads as TGCAGCGTTGTGGGACAGGGTGGCACCGGGGAGCTGTTTTTT.

J is TRBJ2-1 and V is TRBV4-2; D might be TRBD1 or TRBD2, each matching 5 bases. The germline V gene encodes CDR1 LGHNA and CDR2 YNFKEQ. The V end lost 0 bases, the J end lost 6 bases, and 15 bases lay between the germline ends. CDR3 length: 16 amino acids. Written as DNA, the CDR3 is TGTGCCAGCAGCCAAGATATCAGGGAGTGGGTCAATGAGCAGTTCTTC. Protein product: CASSQDIREWVNEQFF.

The genes are TRBV6-2 or TRBV6-3 and TRBJ2-1; D is ambiguous. CDR1 is MNHEY, CDR2 SVGEGT, per germline. CDR3 size: 13 residues. Between the trimmed V and J ends, which lost 2 bases and 10 bases, there was a span of 12 bases. The CDR3 nucleotides are TGTGCCAGCAGTTACGTCTCAATGCGGGAGCAGTTCTTC. This gives the protein CASSYVSMREQFF.

The chain links TRBV19 to TRBJ2-1; no definite D call. This CDR3 comprises 14 residues. Germline V lookup: CDR1 LNHDA, CDR2 SQIVND (reference sequence). V lost 9 bases, J lost 8 bases, and 20 bases lay in between. The CDR3 DNA reads TGTGCCAGGCCTTCTAGATTCGGGTCGGATGAGCAGTTCTTC. Its protein is CARPSRFGSDEQFF.

The chain is built from TRBV4-1 and TRBJ1-2, with D possibly TRBD1 on 6 matching bases. V was clipped by 4 bases and J by 4 bases, with 19 bases between them. There are 16 residues in the CDR3. The germline V gene encodes CDR1 MGHRA and CDR2 YSYEKL. The CDR3 DNA sequence: TGCGCCAGCAGCCCGGGGGCGATATGGGGCCTCTATGGCTACACCTTC. It specifies CASSPGAIWGLYGYTF.

The chain recombines TRBV29-1 with TRBJ1-5; the D is unclear. V was pared by 7 bases and J by 4 bases, with 14 bases between. CDR1 and CDR2 from the germline V gene are SQVTM and ANQGSEA. The CDR3 contains 13 residues. In DNA, the CDR3 is TGCAGCGCCTTGCTTGCGGGGAATCAGCCCCAGCATTTT. Translated: CSALLAGNQPQHF.

This clone has a single count. This sequence joins TRBV19 and TRBJ1-4, with D unresolved. The germline V gene has CDR1 LNHDA and CDR2 SQIVND (reference sequence). This CDR3 has 13 amino acids. The V gene lost 7 bases and the J gene lost 7 bases, with 13 bases spanning the gap. CDR3 loop: CASTPGVIEKLFF. The DNA of the CDR3 is TGTGCCAGTACTCCTGGGGTTATTGAAAAACTGTTTTTT.

V is TRBV6-6 and J is TRBJ1-2; D possibly corresponds to TRBD1 (6 bases). Germline CDR1 reads MNHNY; CDR2 reads SVGAGI (reference sequence). This CDR3 spans 15 amino acids. V lost 8 bases and J lost 0, with 16 bases in between. CDR3 in DNA: TGTGCCAGCTCGGGGGCGCAGGATCCTAACTATGGCTACACCTTC. Translating it yields CASSGAQDPNYGYTF.

The V call is TRBV5-1, the J call TRBJ1-5, with a tentative D call TRBD1 (6 bases). The germline V gene has CDR1 SGHRS and CDR2 YFSETQ. V dropped 2 bases and J dropped 7 bases, with 13 bases sitting between them. The CDR3 length is 14 residues. CDR3 coding DNA: TGCGCCAGCAGCTTTGACGGGGGCCGACAGCCCCAGCATTTT. It specifies CASSFDGGRQPQHF.

The chain combines TRBV28 with TRBJ1-1, with a weak D call TRBD1 (5 bases). This CDR3 is 15 amino acids long. Trimming removed 2 bases at V and 1 base at J, with 11 bases between. The germline CDR1 and CDR2 sequences are MDHEN and SYDVKM. The DNA for the CDR3 is TGTGCCAGCAGTTTACTATGGGGGAAGAACACTGAAGCTTTCTTT. Protein product: CASSLLWGKNTEAFF. The complete variable domain, with remaining parts taken from reference TRBV28 and TRBJ1-1, reads DVKVTQSSRYLVKRTGEKVFLECVQDMDHENMFWYRQDPGLGLRLIYFSYDVKMKEKGDIPEGYSVSREKKERFSLILESASTNQTSMYLCASSLLWGKNTEAFFGQGTRLTVV.